This TCR beta chain originates from a study of T cell repertoires in cytomegalovirus infection. Overall study context: An indication of both CMV infection and matching HLA type came from public TCR beta signatures.

There are a few counts of this clonotype. Its antigen is undetermined. CDR3 length: 12 amino acids. Trimming stripped 2 bases from V and 1 base from J, with 4 bases between. Germline V gives CDR1 SQVTM, CDR2 ANQGSEA. TCRdb recomputed calls from the reads with MiXCR, one row per CDR3 protein. The data show hundreds of thousands of distinct CDR3 sequences, with more than 30% seen just once and 17% held by the top ten. This rearrangement joins TRBV29-1 to TRBJ2-3; D remains ambiguous. The TCR was taken from a human donor in good health (CMV status not recorded). Some clones in this sample may be carry-over from other donors' samples. This specimen was cultured PBMCs, taken from culture after CMV antigen stimulation. The CDR3 DNA sequence: TGCAGCGTTGAAATTGGCACAGATACGCAGTATTTT. It specifies CSVEIGTDTQYF.